This T cell receptor (beta chain) stems from a study of T cell responses to AZD1222 COVID-19 vaccine. Germline V CDR1 and CDR2: SEHNR, FQNEAQ (reference sequence). The length of the CDR3 is 17 residues. V shed 4 bases and J 3 bases; nucleotides not matched to a gene: 13. The table came from immunoSEQ multiplex PCR; TCRdb's copy has only in-frame clones and leaves some out. The sample has about 92,000 clones, roughly 88% seen once; the top ten hold approximately 22%. The chain employs TRBV7-9 and TRBJ1-2; TRBD1 matches 8 bases. This sample comprised peripheral blood, obtained on day 0 of AZD1222 vaccination. The origin of this receptor is an adult in good health. In DNA form, the CDR3 reads TGTGCCAGCAGCTCCGGACAGGGAATTATGCTGGACTATGGCTACACCTTC. Residues: CASSSGQGIMLDYGYTF.